This TCR beta chain was found in a study of blood T cell repertoires in COVID-19. Background on the study: Material from acute and convalescent COVID-19 was sourced from the United States, Italy and Spain.

Per the original data handling: Nucleated cell counts were estimated from reference gene primer amplification. TCRdb's table, derived via immunoSEQ multiplex PCR, lists solely in-frame clones and lacks some. D and trimming were read from the DNA, whereas the V and J calls and clone size are those reported in that table. This table has nearly 250,000 clones, approximately 85% appearing once. CDR3 size: 14 residues. Trimming cost V 5 bases and J 4 bases; bases outside gene matches: 6. CDR1 SGDLS and CDR2 YYNGEE come from the germline V gene. Material for sequencing was PBMCs or T cells enriched from blood (not recorded which). The source is a woman between 50 and 59 years old with acute COVID-19. The J gene is TRBJ1-1, the V gene TRBV9; the match to TRBD1 covers 9 bases. The chain's CDR3 is CASSLTGGATEAFF. The CDR3 DNA reads TGTGCCAGCAGTTTGACAGGGGGAGCCACTGAAGCTTTCTTT. Supplemented by reference TRBV9 and TRBJ1-1, the full variable domain reads DSGVTQTPKHLITATGQRVTLRCSPRSGDLSVYWYQQSLDQGLQFLIQYYNGEERAKGNILERFSAQQFPDLHSELNLSSLELGDSALYFCASSLTGGATEAFFGQGTRLTVV.